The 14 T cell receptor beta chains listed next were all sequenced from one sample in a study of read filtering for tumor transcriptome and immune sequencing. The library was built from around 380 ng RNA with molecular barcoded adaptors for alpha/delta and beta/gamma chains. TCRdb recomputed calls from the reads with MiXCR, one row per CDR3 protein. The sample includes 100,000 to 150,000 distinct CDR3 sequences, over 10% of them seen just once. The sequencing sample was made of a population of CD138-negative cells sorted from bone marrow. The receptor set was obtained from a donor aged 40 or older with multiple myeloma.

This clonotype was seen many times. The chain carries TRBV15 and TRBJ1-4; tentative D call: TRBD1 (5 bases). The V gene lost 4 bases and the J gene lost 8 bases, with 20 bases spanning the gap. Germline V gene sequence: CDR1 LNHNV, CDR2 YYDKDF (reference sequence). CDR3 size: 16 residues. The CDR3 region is CATSTGREGNIEKLFF. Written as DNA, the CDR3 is TGTGCCACCAGCACTGGGCGTGAGGGGAATATCGAAAAACTGTTTTTT.

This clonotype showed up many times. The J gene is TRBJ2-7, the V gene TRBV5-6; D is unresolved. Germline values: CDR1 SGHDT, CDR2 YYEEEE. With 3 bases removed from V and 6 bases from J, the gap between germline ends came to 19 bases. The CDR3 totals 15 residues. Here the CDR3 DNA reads TGTGCCAGCAGCTCCCAAGACCGACATCTCCTCGAGCAGTACTTC. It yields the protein CASSSQDRHLLEQYF.

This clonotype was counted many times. The CDR3 here is CSARTLSGGRPGELFF. Written as DNA, the CDR3 is TGCAGTGCTAGGACCTTAAGCGGGGGGAGACCCGGGGAGCTGTTTTTT. V gene TRBV20-1 combines with J gene TRBJ2-2; 9 positions match TRBD2. This CDR3 has 16 amino acids. V dropped 3 bases and J dropped 6; count of bases not matched to a gene: 11. CDR1 and CDR2 from the germline V gene are DFQATT and SNEGSKA (reference sequence).

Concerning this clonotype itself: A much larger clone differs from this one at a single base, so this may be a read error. The CDR3 sequence is CASSGSGGGSQPQHF. The CDR3 region has the DNA TGTGCCAGCAGTGGATCAGGGGGCGGGAGTCAGCCCCAGCATTTT. The chain uses TRBV2 and TRBJ1-5; 8 nucleotides match TRBD1. Germline V gene sequence: CDR1 SNHLY, CDR2 FYNNEI. The CDR3 totals 15 residues. J gave up 6 bases and V 4 bases, and 8 bases lay outside the gene matches.

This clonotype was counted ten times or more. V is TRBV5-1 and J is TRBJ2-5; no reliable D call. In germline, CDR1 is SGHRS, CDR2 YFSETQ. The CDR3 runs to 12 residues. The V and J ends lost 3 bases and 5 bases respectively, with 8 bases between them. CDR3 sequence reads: CASSSNGETQYF. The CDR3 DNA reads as TGCGCCAGCAGCTCGAACGGGGAGACCCAGTACTTC.

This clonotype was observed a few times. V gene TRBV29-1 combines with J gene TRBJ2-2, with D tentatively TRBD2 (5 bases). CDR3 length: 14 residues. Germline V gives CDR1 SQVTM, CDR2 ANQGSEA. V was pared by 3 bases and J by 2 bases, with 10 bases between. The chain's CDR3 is CSVDTSYNTGELFF. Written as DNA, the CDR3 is TGCAGCGTTGATACTAGTTACAACACCGGGGAGCTGTTTTTT.

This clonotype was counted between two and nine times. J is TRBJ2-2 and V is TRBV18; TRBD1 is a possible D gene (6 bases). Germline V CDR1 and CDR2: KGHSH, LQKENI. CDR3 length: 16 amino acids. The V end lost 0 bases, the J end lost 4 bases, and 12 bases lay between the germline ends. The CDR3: CASSPPGGRSTGELFF. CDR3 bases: TGTGCCAGCTCACCACCAGGGGGAAGGTCCACCGGGGAGCTGTTTTTT. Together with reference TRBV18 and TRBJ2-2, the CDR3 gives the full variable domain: NAGVMQNPRHLVRRRGQEARLRCSPMKGHSHVYWYRQLPEEGLKFMVYLQKENIIDESGMPKERFSAEFPKEGPSILRIQQVVRGDSAAYFCASSPPGGRSTGELFFGEGSRLTVL.

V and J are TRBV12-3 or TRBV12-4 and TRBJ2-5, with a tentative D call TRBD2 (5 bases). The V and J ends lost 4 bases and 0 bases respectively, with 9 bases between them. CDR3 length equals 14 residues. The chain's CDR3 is CASSSHGDQETQYF. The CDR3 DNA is TGTGCCAGCAGTTCCCACGGGGACCAAGAGACCCAGTACTTC.

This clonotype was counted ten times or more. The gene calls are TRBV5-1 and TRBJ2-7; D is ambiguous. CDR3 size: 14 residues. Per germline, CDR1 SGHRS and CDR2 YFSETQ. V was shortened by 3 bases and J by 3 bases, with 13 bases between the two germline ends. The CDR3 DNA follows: TGCGCCAGCAGCTCGGGCGCAGGAAACTACGAGCAGTACTTC. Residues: CASSSGAGNYEQYF.

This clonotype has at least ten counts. Here the CDR3 reads CASSPSSGGYEQYF. The CDR3 coding sequence is TGTGCCAGCAGTCCTTCTAGCGGGGGCTACGAGCAGTACTTC. J is TRBJ2-7 and V is TRBV28; TRBD2 matches 10 bases. Germline lookup yields CDR1 MDHEN and CDR2 SYDVKM. The junction had 4 bases not matched to a gene; V was cut back by 5 bases and J by 3 bases. The CDR3 has 14 residues.

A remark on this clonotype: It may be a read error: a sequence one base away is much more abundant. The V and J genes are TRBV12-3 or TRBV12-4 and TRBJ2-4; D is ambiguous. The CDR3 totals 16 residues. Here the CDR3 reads CVSSFSGQIAKNIQYF. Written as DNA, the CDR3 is TGTGTCAGCAGTTTCTCCGGCCAGATAGCCAAAAACATTCAGTACTTC.

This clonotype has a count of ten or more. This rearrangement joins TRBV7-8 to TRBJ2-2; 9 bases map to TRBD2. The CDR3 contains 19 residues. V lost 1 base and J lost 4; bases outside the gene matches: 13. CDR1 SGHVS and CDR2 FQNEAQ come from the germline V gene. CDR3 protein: CASSLGPPRRGRGTGELFF. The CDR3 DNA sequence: TGTGCCAGCAGCTTAGGCCCTCCTAGGCGCGGGAGGGGCACCGGGGAGCTGTTTTTT.

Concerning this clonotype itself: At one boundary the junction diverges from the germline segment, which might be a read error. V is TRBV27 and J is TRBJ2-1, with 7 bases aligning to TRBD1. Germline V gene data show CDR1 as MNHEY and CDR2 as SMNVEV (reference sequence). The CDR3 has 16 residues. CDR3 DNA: TGTGCCAGCAGTTCGAGGGGGCCCATCCCAGTCAATGAGCAGATCTTC. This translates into CASSSRGPIPVNEQIF.

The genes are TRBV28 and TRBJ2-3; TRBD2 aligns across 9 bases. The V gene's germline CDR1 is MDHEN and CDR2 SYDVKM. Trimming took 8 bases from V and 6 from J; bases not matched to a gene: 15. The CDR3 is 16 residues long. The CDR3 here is CASALSGSGSSDTQYF. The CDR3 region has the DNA TGTGCCAGCGCTCTTAGCGGGAGTGGGAGTAGCGATACGCAGTATTTT. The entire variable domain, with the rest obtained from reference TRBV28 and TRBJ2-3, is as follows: DVKVTQSSRYLVKRTGEKVFLECVQDMDHENMFWYRQDPGLGLRLIYFSYDVKMKEKGDIPEGYSVSREKKERFSLILESASTNQTSMYLCASALSGSGSSDTQYFGPGTRLTVL.